The sequence of this T cell receptor (beta chain) was determined in a study of cytomegalovirus exposure and HLA in healthy donors. Repertoires were generated with immunoSEQ multiplex PCR, while TCRdb's copy carries only in-frame clones and drops some. The sample lists about 170,000 clones; nearly 90% were seen once. This CDR3 has 15 residues. V shed 6 bases and J 2 bases; nucleotides not matched to a gene: 5. The germline gives CDR1 KGHSH, CDR2 LQKENI. For this clone: The antigen is not known.

Whole-study findings and limits: Reportedly, cytomegalovirus status was diagnosed with high sensitivity and specificity.

This receptor was obtained from a woman aged 18-29 years in good health and CMV-seropositive. The chain joins TRBV18 to TRBJ2-7; 12 positions match TRBD2. The sequenced material came from PBMCs. In DNA, the CDR3 is TGTGCCAGCTCCGGATCTAGCGGGAGGGCCTACGAGCAGTACTTC. Translation gives CASSGSSGRAYEQYF.